This T cell receptor (beta chain) was identified in a study of graft-versus-host responses after intestinal transplantation. Turning to the study itself: Multivisceral, liver-intestinal, or isolated intestinal transplants were performed in recipients.

CDR1 MDHEN and CDR2 SYDVKM come from the germline V gene. The V and J ends lost 6 bases and 4 bases respectively, with 18 bases between them. The CDR3 covers 15 residues. General study findings and limits: Recipient-marrow GvH clones were detected, some having first appeared in ileum or blood.

The assay was immunoSEQ multiplex PCR, and TCRdb's table has in-frame clones only and misses some. The sample lists 150,000 or so clones; around 90% were seen once. Comment on this clone: Its antigen is unknown.

This TCR came from a human donor who received an intestinal transplant. J is TRBJ1-1 and V is TRBV28, with D tentatively TRBD1 (5 bases). This sample comprised unstimulated CD4+ T cells sorted from spleen or lymph node cells, obtained before intestinal transplant. CDR3 residues: CASRYTTDSGTEAFF. CDR3 DNA: TGTGCCAGCAGATATACGACAGACAGTGGCACTGAAGCTTTCTTT.